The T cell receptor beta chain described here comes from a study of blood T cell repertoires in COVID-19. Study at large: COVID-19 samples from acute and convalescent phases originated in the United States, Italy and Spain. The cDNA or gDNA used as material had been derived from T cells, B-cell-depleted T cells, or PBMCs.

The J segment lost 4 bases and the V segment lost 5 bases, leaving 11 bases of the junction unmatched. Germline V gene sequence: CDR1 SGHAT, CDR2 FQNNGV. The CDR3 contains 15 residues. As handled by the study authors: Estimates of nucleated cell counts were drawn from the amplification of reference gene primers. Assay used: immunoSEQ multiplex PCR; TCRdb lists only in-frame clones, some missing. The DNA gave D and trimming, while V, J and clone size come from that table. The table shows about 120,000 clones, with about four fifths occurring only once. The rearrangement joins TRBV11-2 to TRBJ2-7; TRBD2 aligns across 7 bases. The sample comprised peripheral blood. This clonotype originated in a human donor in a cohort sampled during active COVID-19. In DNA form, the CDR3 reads TGTGCCAGCAGCCCGAACACGGGGGGACCATACGAGCAGTACTTC. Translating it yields CASSPNTGGPYEQYF.